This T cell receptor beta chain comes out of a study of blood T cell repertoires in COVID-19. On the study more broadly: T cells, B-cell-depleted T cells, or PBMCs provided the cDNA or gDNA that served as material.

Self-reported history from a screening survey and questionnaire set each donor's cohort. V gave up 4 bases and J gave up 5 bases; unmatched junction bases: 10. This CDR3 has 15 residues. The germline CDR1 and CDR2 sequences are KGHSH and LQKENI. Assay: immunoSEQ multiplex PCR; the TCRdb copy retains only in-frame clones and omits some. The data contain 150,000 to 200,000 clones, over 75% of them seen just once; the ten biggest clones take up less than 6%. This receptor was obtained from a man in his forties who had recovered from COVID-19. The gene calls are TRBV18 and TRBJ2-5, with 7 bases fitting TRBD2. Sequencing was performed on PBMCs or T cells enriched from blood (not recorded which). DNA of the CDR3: TGTGCCAGCTCACTAACTATCCGGGGGGAGGAGACCCAGTACTTC. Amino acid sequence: CASSLTIRGEETQYF.